This T cell receptor (beta chain) was sequenced in a study of cytomegalovirus exposure and HLA in healthy donors. General observations from the study: Sequencing probably produced one cluster of sequence variants that were highly shared. TCR association rates varied by HLA locus in a later analysis, with DRB1 highest and HLA-C lowest. Earlier findings revealed that most TCR beta V segments proved productive either about 87% or about 30% of the time.

The primer mix had 60 Vbeta and 13 Jbeta primers. Sequenced by immunoSEQ multiplex PCR; TCRdb stores in-frame clones only, minus some. The table has 80,000 or so clones, 75% to 85% seen once. This clone was recorded once. Its specificity is not known. The origin of this receptor is a man aged 50 to 59 in good health and CMV-seropositive. Sample: PBMCs.

CDR3 nucleotides: TGTGCCAGCAGTTTTGACAAATACAATGAGCAGTTCTTC. Encoded protein: CASSFDKYNEQFF. This chain connects TRBV7-9 to TRBJ2-1; D not resolved. V was clipped by 6 bases and J by 4 bases, with 10 bases between them. The germline V gene has CDR1 SEHNR and CDR2 FQNEAQ (reference sequence). The CDR3 consists of 13 residues.